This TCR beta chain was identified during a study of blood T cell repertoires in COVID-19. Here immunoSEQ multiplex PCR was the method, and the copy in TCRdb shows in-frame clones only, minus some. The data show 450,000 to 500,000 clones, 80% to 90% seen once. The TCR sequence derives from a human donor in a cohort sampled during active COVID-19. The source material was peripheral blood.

The CDR3 DNA follows: TGTGCCAGCAGTCTAAGCGGTTACGAGCAGTACTTC. Residues: CASSLSGYEQYF. V is TRBV2 and J is TRBJ2-7; possibly TRBD2 for D (5 bases). The CDR3 covers 12 residues. The V gene's germline CDR1 is SNHLY and CDR2 FYNNEI. Trimming shortened V by 5 bases and J by 4 bases, and 9 bases separated the two germline ends.